The 24 T cell receptor beta chains given below trace back to one sample, sequenced in a study of T cells in Graves' hyperthyroidism and ophthalmopathy. TCR beta CDR3 sequences were amplified from RNA transcripts. HTBI primers were used for first-round RT-PCR of the TCR CDR3. TCRdb ran MiXCR on the multiplex PCR reads and lists one entry per CDR3 protein. The table includes more than 500,000 distinct CDR3 sequences, 46% detected once. The sample was peripheral blood or thyroid tissue (not recorded which). The receptors here all came from an adult woman with Graves' disease, either hyperthyroidism or ophthalmopathy (not recorded which).

The chain is built from TRBV9 and TRBJ1-2; TRBD1 is a possible D gene (6 bases). CDR3 length equals 17 residues. Germline V lookup: CDR1 SGDLS, CDR2 YYNGEE. The V gene lost 3 bases and the J gene lost 2 bases, with 20 bases spanning the gap. The DNA of the CDR3 is TGTGCCAGCAGCGACAGATTGGACAGCTTTGAGAACTATGGCTACACCTTC. This encodes CASSDRLDSFENYGYTF.

At least ten counts were recorded for this clonotype. The J gene is TRBJ1-2, the V gene TRBV30; maybe TRBD1 (5 bases). The V gene lost 5 bases and the J gene lost 8 bases, with 21 bases spanning the gap. This CDR3 has 14 amino acids. The germline CDR1 and CDR2 sequences are GTSNPN and SVGIG (reference sequence). The CDR3 protein is CAWDARGRRYGYTF. The CDR3 DNA is TGTGCCTGGGATGCAAGGGGCAGGAGGTACGGCTACACCTTC.

In its sample, this clonotype was seen a few times. In DNA form, the CDR3 reads TGCAGCGTCTGGACAGATGGCTACACCTTC. The encoded protein is CSVWTDGYTF. V gene TRBV29-1 combines with J gene TRBJ1-2; the D gene is possibly TRBD1 (6 bases). This CDR3 region has 10 residues. V was clipped by 6 bases and J by 6 bases, with 8 bases between them. From germline, CDR1 is SQVTM and CDR2 ANQGSEA.

This rearrangement joins TRBV7-2 to TRBJ1-1; D is unclear. CDR3 length equals 13 residues. V dropped 4 bases and J dropped 7 bases, with 13 bases sitting between them. CDR1 is SGHTA and CDR2 is FQGNSA in the germline V gene. CDR3 residues: CASSYTETIEAFF. Written as DNA, the CDR3 is TGTGCCAGCAGCTACACAGAGACAATTGAAGCTTTCTTT.

The chain joins TRBV19 to TRBJ1-1, with D unresolved. Germline CDR1 reads LNHDA; CDR2 reads SQIVND (reference sequence). V lost 7 bases, J lost 0 bases, and 9 bases lay in between. This CDR3 region has 13 residues. CDR3 DNA: TGTGCCAGTATGGCAGGAATGAACACTGAAGCTTTCTTT. This sequence encodes CASMAGMNTEAFF.

The chain joins TRBV4-1 to TRBJ2-2; D gene ambiguous. Trimming left V 5 bases short and J 5 bases short, with 12 bases between. This CDR3 region has 14 residues. Germline V lookup: CDR1 MGHRA, CDR2 YSYEKL. The CDR3 here is CASSGLKKTGELFF. The CDR3 DNA reads TGCGCCAGCAGCGGGCTTAAAAAAACCGGGGAGCTGTTTTTT.

This clonotype was observed at least ten times. The V and J genes are TRBV20-1 and TRBJ2-5; TRBD1 matches 7 bases. The germline V gene has CDR1 DFQATT and CDR2 SNEGSKA (reference sequence). This CDR3 region has 12 residues. V was pared by 6 bases and J by 4 bases, with 5 bases of the junction left unmatched. The CDR3 DNA is TGCAGTGCCTACAGGGGTGGAGAGACCCAGTACTTC. It yields the protein CSAYRGGETQYF.

The chain joins TRBV24-1 to TRBJ1-5; 7 bases match TRBD1. The ends lost 5 bases at V and 4 bases at J; junction bases unmatched: 7. The germline CDR1 and CDR2 sequences are KGHDR and SFDVKD. This CDR3 is 15 amino acids long. The CDR3 DNA sequence: TGTGCCACCAGTGCCGAACAGGGGACTAATCAGCCCCAGCATTTT. Encoded protein: CATSAEQGTNQPQHF.

This clonotype was counted at least ten times. This chain links TRBV7-2 with TRBJ2-7; 9 nucleotides match TRBD2. The germline gives CDR1 SGHTA, CDR2 FQGNSA. V lost 1 base, J lost 2 bases, and 9 bases stayed unmatched. This CDR3 has 17 amino acids. For the CDR3, the DNA is TGTGCCAGCAGCTTAGAGCTACTGGCGGGAGGGGCCTACGAGCAGTACTTC. Translated: CASSLELLAGGAYEQYF.

This chain joins TRBV13 and TRBJ1-2; 7 bases are a match to TRBD1. Germline V gene sequence: CDR1 PRHDT, CDR2 FYEKMQ (reference sequence). The CDR3 is made up of 17 amino acids. V dropped 4 bases and J dropped 1; count of bases not matched to a gene: 12. The CDR3 DNA reads as TGTGCCAGCAGCTCCCGGAAGGGGACAGCTAATAACTATGGCTACACCTTC. Translated, it gives CASSSRKGTANNYGYTF.

This clonotype appeared many times. The chain has TRBV5-1 and TRBJ2-5; TRBD2 might be the D (7 bases). Per germline, CDR1 SGHRS and CDR2 YFSETQ. V was pared by 5 bases and J by 3 bases, with 20 bases between. The CDR3 spans 16 residues. The CDR3 region is CASRPYRGAPEETQYF. The CDR3 DNA reads as TGCGCCAGCAGGCCCTACCGGGGGGCTCCTGAAGAGACCCAGTACTTC.

The rearrangement links TRBV7-9 to TRBJ2-6; D is unresolved. The length of the CDR3 is 14 residues. The germline CDR1 and CDR2 sequences are SEHNR and FQNEAQ (reference sequence). The V end lost 5 bases, the J end lost 4 bases, and 9 bases lay between the germline ends. CDR3 amino acids: CASSQTQGANVLTF. For the CDR3, the DNA is TGTGCCAGCAGCCAAACTCAGGGGGCCAACGTCCTGACTTTC.

This clonotype was counted ten times or more. The chain employs TRBV4-1 and TRBJ2-5; the D is unclear. Trimming pared 1 base from V and 3 bases from J, leaving 6 bases between. The CDR3 has 13 amino acids. CDR1 and CDR2 from the germline V gene are MGHRA and YSYEKL. The CDR3 coding sequence is TGCGCCAGCAGCCAAGTCTCAGAAGAGACCCAGTACTTC. Its protein product is CASSQVSEETQYF.

This clonotype was observed a few times. The V call is TRBV2, the J call TRBJ1-2, with 12 bases matching TRBD1. Per the germline V gene, CDR1 is SNHLY and CDR2 is FYNNEI. V lost 4 bases, J lost 6 bases, and 12 bases stayed unmatched. There are 17 residues in the CDR3. CDR3 sequence (DNA): TGTGCCAGCAGTGCTAGAGACGTGGGACAGGGGGCGAATGGCTACACCTTC. Translating it yields CASSARDVGQGANGYTF.

The chain couples TRBV10-3 to TRBJ2-2, with 10 bases lining up with TRBD2. V lost 4 bases to trimming and J lost 8 bases; unmatched junction nucleotides: 7. Germline V gene sequence: CDR1 ENHRY, CDR2 SYGVKD. The CDR3 has 15 amino acids. The CDR3 protein is CAISGDGTSVGELFF. CDR3 sequence (DNA): TGTGCCATCAGTGGAGACGGGACTAGCGTAGGGGAGCTGTTTTTT.

J is TRBJ1-1 and V is TRBV13, with TRBD1 identical over 7 bases. J lost 0 bases, V lost 6 bases, and 7 bases had no gene match. Looked up from germline, CDR1 is PRHDT and CDR2 is FYEKMQ (reference sequence). CDR3 length equals 15 residues. CDR3 DNA: TGTGCCAGCAGTTACTCGGGGACAGTGAACACTGAAGCTTTCTTT. This codes for CASSYSGTVNTEAFF. Complete variable domain (other parts from reference TRBV13 and TRBJ1-1): AAGVIQSPRHLIKEKRETATLKCYPIPRHDTVYWYQQGPGQDPQFLISFYEKMQSDKGSIPDRFSAQQFSDYHSELNMSSLELGDSALYFCASSYSGTVNTEAFFGQGTRLTVV.

V and J are TRBV29-1 and TRBJ1-4; maybe TRBD1 (5 bases). The CDR3 runs to 12 residues. The germline CDR1 and CDR2 sequences are SQVTM and ANQGSEA. V was shortened by 3 bases and J by 7 bases, with 9 bases between the two germline ends. CDR3 residues: CSVDRGGEKLFF. DNA of the CDR3: TGCAGCGTTGATAGGGGCGGTGAAAAACTGTTTTTT.

The rearrangement links TRBV2 to TRBJ2-7; no definite D call. Germline V gives CDR1 SNHLY, CDR2 FYNNEI. The CDR3 extends over 11 amino acids. Trimming took off 4 bases at V and 4 bases at J, with 5 bases between the two ends. CDR3 DNA sequence: TGTGCCAGCAGTGGGAAATACGAGCAGTACTTC. Residues: CASSGKYEQYF.

The table lists this clonotype with many counts. The CDR3 sequence: CASSLRGGNTEAFF. In DNA form, the CDR3 reads TGTGCCAGCAGTTTAAGGGGAGGTAACACTGAAGCTTTCTTT. The chain couples TRBV27 to TRBJ1-1, with D tentatively TRBD1 (5 bases). Germline V lookup: CDR1 MNHEY, CDR2 SMNVEV (reference sequence). This CDR3 has 14 residues. V was clipped by 2 bases and J by 2 bases, with 9 bases between them.

This clonotype came up many times. The rearrangement joins TRBV12-3 or TRBV12-4 to TRBJ1-5; a possible D gene is TRBD1 (5 bases). The CDR3 has 14 amino acids. Trimming removed 4 bases at V and 4 bases at J, with 11 bases between. The CDR3 sequence is CASSSRVGNQPQHF. The CDR3 DNA reads TGTGCCAGCAGTTCCAGGGTGGGGAATCAGCCCCAGCATTTT.

At least ten counts were recorded for this clonotype. The chain carries TRBV20-1 and TRBJ2-5; D is ambiguous. In germline, CDR1 is DFQATT, CDR2 SNEGSKA (reference sequence). There are 14 residues in the CDR3. V was shortened by 5 bases and J by 2 bases, with 15 bases between the two germline ends. The CDR3 region is CSASQLAVQETQYF. DNA for the CDR3: TGCAGTGCTTCTCAACTGGCGGTTCAAGAGACCCAGTACTTC.

This sequence joins TRBV5-4 and TRBJ1-1, with TRBD1 identical over 8 bases. V lost 4 bases to trimming and J lost 6 bases; unmatched junction nucleotides: 11. This CDR3 is 15 amino acids long. Germline V gene lookup returns CDR1 SGHNT and CDR2 YYREEE (reference sequence). CDR3 residues: CASSATGQGTSEAFF. CDR3 DNA: TGTGCCAGCAGCGCGACAGGACAGGGTACTTCTGAAGCTTTCTTT.

This clonotype was counted at least ten times. In DNA, the CDR3 is TGTGCCAGCAGCTTTGAGGAGAATTCACCCCTCCACTTT. It codes for CASSFEENSPLHF. This chain uses TRBV7-9 with TRBJ1-6, with D hard to call. The CDR3 runs to 13 residues. Germline V gene lookup returns CDR1 SEHNR and CDR2 FQNEAQ (reference sequence). Trimming removed 3 bases at V and 7 bases at J, with 7 bases between.

This clonotype was observed many times. The chain combines TRBV11-2 with TRBJ2-5, with TRBD2 matching over 12 bases. The germline V gene encodes CDR1 SGHAT and CDR2 FQNNGV. The CDR3 has 20 amino acids. J was trimmed by 1 base and V by 1 base; bases with no gene match: 13. DNA for the CDR3: TGTGCCAGCAGCTTAGTCGCTGAGACTAGCGGGAGTGGGGGCCAAGAGACCCAGTACTTC. Its protein product is CASSLVAETSGSGGQETQYF.